This T cell receptor (beta chain) appears in the sequencing data of a study of cytomegalovirus exposure and HLA in healthy donors. Study-wide results and caveats: Rare TCR sequences dominated, though some public TCRs recurred in many donors. Listed as cytomegalovirus-associated were around 160 TCR beta chains. In the 130 or so validation repertoires, about 94% of cluster scores exceeded 0, per a later analysis. A few chains tied to CMV proved CMV antigen-specific in vitro.

Germline CDR1 reads KGHSH; CDR2 reads LQKENI. Trimming stripped 3 bases from V and 1 base from J, with 7 bases between. The CDR3 length is 14 residues. As concerns this clone: Its target is unknown.

Sequencing used immunoSEQ multiplex PCR; TCRdb keeps in-frame clones, though not all of them. Among 250,000 or so clones listed, roughly 87% were seen once. The chain has TRBV18 and TRBJ2-1; possible D gene TRBD2, 5 bases. This sequence was found in a man between 18 and 35 years old in good health and CMV-seropositive. Sequencing was performed on PBMCs. The CDR3 nucleotides read TGTGCCAGCTCACCTGGGAGATCCTACAATGAGCAGTTCTTC. Its protein is CASSPGRSYNEQFF.